The clone carrying this T cell receptor beta chain was picked up many times. The antigen is not known. This entry comes from a study of identical twins. TCRdb itself ran the 5' RACE reads through MiXCR, one entry per CDR3 protein. This table holds approximately 690,000 distinct CDR3 sequences, around 6.1% found once. All of the donors were Caucasians in good health. Study-wide results and limits: Invariant cells of the MAIT and iNKT types might have partly distorted the zero-insertion analyses. Modelling approaches yielded underestimates of out-of-frame TCR alpha sharing between monozygotic twins. With abundant cord blood beta clonotypes, insertions were fewer; memory repertoires showed no such pattern.

The receptor was isolated from a young man in good health. The sequenced sample was naive T cells sorted from blood.

The CDR3 region has the DNA TGTGCCAGCAGCAAAGTGGCGGGAGTAAAAGAGACCCAGTACTTC. Translated, it gives CASSKVAGVKETQYF. This sequence joins TRBV21-1 and TRBJ2-5; the D call TRBD2 from the table was never checked on the DNA. TRBV21-1 corresponds to a pseudogene. The CDR3 covers 15 residues.